This T cell receptor beta chain was sequenced in a study of CD8 T cells in ankylosing spondylitis. Study conclusions and caveats: According to the report, clones linked to the disease were significantly enriched in matched synovial fluid samples taken from ankylosing spondylitis patients. Typical of ankylosing spondylitis blood, it appeared, was a TCR beta motif of under 10 highly homologous variants. Researchers report that disease-linked clones proved CD8+ and relatively rare in peripheral blood.

Germline assignment: CDR1 MGHRA and CDR2 YSYEKL. V dropped 3 bases and J dropped 0; count of bases not matched to a gene: 8. This CDR3 is built from 17 residues. As regards this clonotype: As yet, its antigen is unknown.

Quantitative molecular-barcoded 5'-RACE generated the TCR beta libraries. TCRdb itself ran the 5' RACE reads through MiXCR, one entry per CDR3 protein. This sample has 670,000 or so distinct CDR3 sequences; around 17% occur once, and the top ten carry about a fifth. What was sequenced was blood, either unsorted or a sorted T cell fraction (not recorded which). The clonotype comes from a male donor with ankylosing spondylitis. V is TRBV4-1 and J is TRBJ2-1, with 7 positions matching TRBD1. The CDR3 nucleotides are TGCGCCAGCAGCCATGGCGGACAGGCAAGCTCCTACAATGAGCAGTTCTTC. Encoded protein: CASSHGGQASSYNEQFF.